This TCR beta chain was sequenced in a study of T cell responses to AZD1222 COVID-19 vaccine. This clone came up once. CDR3 length: 15 amino acids. The trim removed 5 bases at V and 1 base at J, leaving 6 bases unmatched. Germline V gene lookup returns CDR1 SGHRS and CDR2 YFSETQ. The protocol was immunoSEQ multiplex PCR, while the TCRdb copy is restricted to in-frame clones and leaves out a portion. Of around 160,000 clones listed, around nine tenths are singletons. The chain is built from TRBV5-1 and TRBJ1-1; 9 bases are shared with TRBD1. The TCR was taken from an adult in good health. This material consisted of peripheral blood, taken on day 0 of MenACWY control vaccination. The CDR3 sequence: CASSGTGQSNTEAFF. The CDR3 coding sequence is TGCGCCAGCAGTGGGACAGGGCAATCGAACACTGAAGCTTTCTTT.